Listed here are 18 T cell receptor beta chains from one sample, sequenced in a study of control samples from healthy donors and cancer patients. This table comes from immunoSEQ multiplex PCR, and its TCRdb copy is limited to in-frame clones, with some not included. Altogether about 150,000 clones are present, about 90% being singletons, with the ten largest covering 3% to 4%. Material: blood. These receptor sequences come from a man aged 30 to 39 in good health.

There are a few counts of this clone. The genes are TRBV19 and TRBJ1-5, with a possible D match to TRBD1 (6 bases). The CDR3 has 16 residues. CDR1 is LNHDA, CDR2 SQIVND, per germline (reference sequence). Between the trimmed V and J ends, which lost 7 bases and 3 bases, there was a span of 19 bases. The CDR3 loop reads CASTLGRGGYNQPQHF. The CDR3 DNA reads as TGTGCCAGTACCCTTGGCAGGGGAGGATACAATCAGCCCCAGCATTTT.

The chain uses TRBV6-5 and TRBJ1-3, with 7 nucleotides matching TRBD1. Germline CDR1 MNHEY, CDR2 SVGAGI. The trim removed 5 bases at V and 7 bases at J, leaving 11 bases unmatched. This CDR3 has 15 residues. CDR3 bases: TGTGCCAGCAGTCAGGACAGGACAGCCTTTAACACCATATATTTT. It yields the protein CASSQDRTAFNTIYF.

The V gene is TRBV2, the J gene TRBJ1-5, with a tentative D call TRBD1 (5 bases). The V end was cut by 0 bases, the J end by 9 bases, with 18 bases between. There are 16 residues in the CDR3. Per germline, CDR1 SNHLY and CDR2 FYNNEI. The CDR3 DNA reads as TGTGCCAGCAGTGAAGCTTCTGGCAGGGTCGCTTCGCCCCAGCATTTT. Protein product: CASSEASGRVASPQHF.

V and J are TRBV28 and TRBJ2-5, with a possible D match to TRBD1 (5 bases). Germline loops: CDR1 MDHEN, CDR2 SYDVKM. CDR3 length: 14 amino acids. The V gene lost 3 bases and the J gene lost 1 base, with 9 bases spanning the gap. For the CDR3, the DNA is TGTGCCAGCAGTTTGGAAGGGGCCCAAGAGACCCAGTACTTC. Translated, it gives CASSLEGAQETQYF.

This clone was recorded only once. The J gene is TRBJ1-2, the V gene TRBV4-1, with 8 bases that match TRBD1. V trimming: 2 bases; J trimming: 6 bases; junction bases outside the gene matches: 11. CDR1 is MGHRA, CDR2 YSYEKL, per germline. The CDR3 extends over 16 amino acids. This CDR3 is CASSQTGQGSLNGYTF. CDR3 DNA sequence: TGCGCCAGCAGCCAAACTGGACAGGGAAGTCTTAATGGCTACACCTTC.

V is TRBV3-1 (or the pseudogene TRBV3-2) and J is TRBJ2-2; the match to TRBD1 covers 10 bases. The CDR3 has 17 amino acids. J was trimmed by 5 bases and V by 3 bases; bases with no gene match: 9. Germline CDR1 reads LGHDT; CDR2 reads YNNKEL (reference sequence). CDR3 protein: CASSHLGQGVRTGELFF. The CDR3 coding sequence is TGTGCCAGCAGCCACCTTGGACAGGGGGTAAGGACCGGGGAGCTGTTTTTT.

The chain links TRBV30 to TRBJ1-1, with a possible D match to TRBD1 (5 bases). Trimming cost V 1 base and J 5 bases, with 14 bases left between them. Germline V lookup: CDR1 GTSNPN, CDR2 SVGIG (reference sequence). CDR3 length equals 14 residues. The CDR3 coding sequence is TGTGCCTGGAGTGGGGGAGGGGTGGTTACTGAAGCTTTCTTT. Amino acids: CAWSGGGVVTEAFF.

The chain employs TRBV25-1 and TRBJ2-7; tentative D call: TRBD1 (6 bases). V was cut by 7 bases and J by 6 bases, with 19 bases left in between. CDR1 and CDR2 from the germline V gene are MGHDK and SYGVNS. The CDR3 has 14 amino acids. The DNA of the CDR3 is TGTGCCAGCAATGGGGACATTTCCGTCTGCGAGCAGTACTTC. Translating it yields CASNGDISVCEQYF.

This chain's CDR3 is CATSTFQPDLRPYTDTQYF. CDR3 in DNA: TGTGCCACCAGCACATTCCAACCGGATCTACGTCCTTACACAGATACGCAGTATTTT. The rearrangement uses TRBV15 and TRBJ2-3, with D unclear. This CDR3 is 19 amino acids long. Germline CDR1 reads LNHNV; CDR2 reads YYDKDF (reference sequence). V gave up 4 bases and J gave up 2 bases, with 25 bases separating them.

The chain is built from TRBV27 and TRBJ2-7; 10 bases agree with TRBD1. V was clipped by 2 bases and J by 11 bases; unmatched bases: 3. This CDR3 spans 12 amino acids. The germline V gene has CDR1 MNHEY and CDR2 SMNVEV (reference sequence). The CDR3 protein is CASSLGTGVEYF. CDR3 bases: TGTGCCAGCAGTTTAGGGACAGGGGTTGAGTACTTC.

The chain joins TRBV27 to TRBJ1-5, with D unclear. The CDR3 has 16 amino acids. Germline V CDR1 and CDR2: MNHEY, SMNVEV (reference sequence). Trimming shortened V by 1 base and J by 0 bases, and 10 bases separated the two germline ends. The DNA of the CDR3 is TGTGCCAGCAGTTTATTGGGCAGTTATAGCAATCAGCCCCAGCATTTT. Its translation is CASSLLGSYSNQPQHF.

This rearrangement joins TRBV7-8 to TRBJ1-6; 8 positions match TRBD1. Germline V lookup: CDR1 SGHVS, CDR2 FQNEAQ. The CDR3 is 15 amino acids. V dropped 3 bases and J dropped 7; count of bases not matched to a gene: 5. The CDR3: CASSFKDRENSPLHF. The DNA for the CDR3 is TGTGCCAGCAGCTTCAAGGACAGGGAAAATTCACCCCTCCACTTT.

The chain carries TRBV7-3 and TRBJ2-7, with TRBD2 matching 9 bases. Germline V lookup: CDR1 SGHTA, CDR2 FQGTGA. This CDR3 region has 14 residues. Unmatched junction bases numbered 5, after V lost 6 bases and J lost 2 bases. The CDR3 DNA sequence: TGTGCCAGCAGTCGCAGCGGGGGGCCCTACGAGCAGTACTTC. Protein sequence: CASSRSGGPYEQYF.

The chain is built from TRBV5-1 and TRBJ2-2, with 9 bases fitting TRBD1. Germline V gives CDR1 SGHRS, CDR2 YFSETQ. The CDR3 consists of 16 residues. J lost 7 bases, V lost 7 bases, and 14 bases had no gene match. CDR3 sequence reads: CASGSRGTGLGGELFF. CDR3 sequence (DNA): TGCGCCAGCGGATCCCGCGGGACAGGGCTGGGCGGGGAGCTGTTTTTT.

This clone came up once. The chain couples TRBV14 to TRBJ1-3; 7 nucleotides line up with TRBD1. The CDR3 sequence is 19 residues long. With V trimmed by 6 bases and J by 4 bases, 21 bases remained unmatched. Germline V lookup: CDR1 SGHDN, CDR2 FVKESK. CDR3 amino acids: CASSPEPMYRQGWGNTIYF. CDR3 nucleotides: TGTGCCAGCAGTCCCGAGCCAATGTATCGACAGGGATGGGGAAACACCATATATTTT.

The chain couples TRBV18 to TRBJ1-6; possibly TRBD1 for D (6 bases). The V end was cut by 1 base, the J end by 6 bases, with 13 bases between. The CDR3 runs 16 residues. In germline, CDR1 is KGHSH, CDR2 LQKENI. The CDR3 protein is CASSPQTGAGNSPLHF. In DNA form, the CDR3 reads TGTGCCAGCTCACCACAAACGGGGGCGGGTAATTCACCCCTCCACTTT.

In this sample, this clone turned up a few times. The chain carries TRBV6-5 and TRBJ1-1; D unresolved. There are 15 residues in the CDR3. Germline CDR1 MNHEY, CDR2 SVGAGI. Between the trimmed V and J ends, which lost 0 bases and 8 bases, there was a span of 16 bases. The CDR3: CASSYSSGMTVEAFF. CDR3 bases: TGTGCCAGCAGTTACTCGAGTGGAATGACGGTCGAAGCTTTCTTT.

This sequence joins TRBV6-4 and TRBJ2-2; 8 bases fit TRBD1. V dropped 5 bases and J dropped 1; count of bases not matched to a gene: 3. The CDR3 covers 15 residues. Germline CDR1 is MRHNA and CDR2 is SNTAGT. The CDR3 nucleotides are TGTGCCAGCAGTTCGGACAGGGTGAACACCGGGGAGCTGTTTTTT. Amino acid sequence: CASSSDRVNTGELFF.